This TCR beta chain was identified during a study of T-cell reconstitution after alpha-beta-depleted transplantation in children. Points from the study as a whole: Among T cells one year after transplant, newly produced cells accounted for most counts and diversity. Several hundred expanded graft clones reportedly supplied alpha-beta T cells about two months after transplant.

This CDR3 has 14 residues. The germline gives CDR1 MNHEY, CDR2 SVGAGI. With 2 bases removed from V and 3 bases from J, the gap between germline ends came to 8 bases. This clonotype was recorded many times. Its specificity is not known. Unique molecular identifiers tagged the TCRbeta library. Each CDR3 protein gets one entry after TCRdb re-called the PCR reads with MiXCR. The sample has roughly 100,000 distinct CDR3 sequences, about 6.8% seen once; the top ten hold about a sixth. The sequenced sample was PBMCs, obtained before TCRalphabeta/CD19-depleted stem cell transplant. The gene calls are TRBV6-5 and TRBJ2-1; D ambiguous. This clonotype was sampled from a boy younger than 10 with acute lymphoblastic leukemia, due to receive a stem cell transplant. The CDR3 protein is CASSYTLLYNEQFF. CDR3 nucleotide sequence: TGTGCCAGCAGTTACACCTTACTCTACAATGAGCAGTTCTTC.